The sequence of this T cell receptor beta chain was determined in a study of T cells in Graves' hyperthyroidism and ophthalmopathy (dated by TCRdb to about 2019). A note on the overall study: Peripheral blood was collected at initial diagnosis, before any treatment. A discovery cohort of about a hundred patients, roughly 45 with Graves' ophthalmopathy and fewer than 65 with stable Graves' hyperthyroidism, was used to find distinguishing TCR V-J signatures. Prospective prediction of ophthalmopathy was tested in an independent validation cohort consisting of under 20 hyperthyroidism patients and some 15 patients who later progressed to ophthalmopathy. The roughly 100 discovery patients were randomly divided into training and test sets at a 7:3 ratio. The study also compared thyroid tissue and blood T-cell repertoires from about six Graves' hyperthyroidism patients. After sampling, hyperthyroidism patients received methimazole starting at 30 mg daily, and ophthalmopathy patients received high-dose intravenous methylprednisolone. The paper reports TCR Vbeta CDR3 sequencing of approximately 130 peripheral blood samples: 40 or so ophthalmopathy, about 75 hyperthyroidism and some 17 progressor patients.

What the work shows at the level of the full study, not this receptor alone: No statistical method was used to set the sample size in advance, and investigators knew the group allocation. Most expanded thyroid clonotypes (frequency above 0.001) were also detected in blood, a finding suggesting that blood repertoires may reflect thyroid immune responses. During validation, the model predicted progression to ophthalmopathy a median of around 6 months ahead of onset, with around 71% sensitivity and 72% to 80% specificity. A model built on a 13 V-J signature distinguished ophthalmopathy from stable hyperthyroidism, reaching roughly 88% sensitivity and about 81% specificity in cross-validation and 80%/75% in testing.

The TCR beta CDR3 regions were amplified from the RNA transcripts. The first round of RT-PCR for the TCR CDR3 was performed with the HTBI primer set and the Qiagen OneStep RT-PCR kit. Libraries were constructed in a second round of multiplex PCR, after which size selection and purification were performed. Libraries were sequenced paired-end with 100 bp reads on an Illumina HiSeq2000. From the authors' description of their analysis: SOAPnuke was used to process the raw data, with reads discarded if the reads contained adapters or uncalled bases, had a mean Phred below 15, or lacked an exact constant-primer or identifier match. High-quality paired reads were merged using COPE v1.2.5, and each unique nucleotide sequence was defined as a clonotype. MiTCR v1.1 was used to align clonotypes to the IMGT TRBV, TRBD and TRBJ reference segments. Only V-J combinations with frequency above 0.0001, covering 99% to 99.2% of repertoires, were analysed. The TCS score was defined as F50 (clonal expansion) divided by E x V (chaos), with BLOSUM62-based TCRdist calculated between CDR3 peptides within each V-J. Welch's t-statistics and random forest reduced roughly 530 V-J features to roughly 13, which were used in a naive Bayes classifier (R e1071). The raw public reads went through TCRdb reprocessing: fastp at Q25, MiXCR clone calling, in-frame beta chains kept. Rows matching on CDR3 protein sequence are summarized as one entry with the most common DNA and genes. The V and J calls here are based on TCRdb, not the publication. Across this sample there are 450,000 to 600,000 distinct CDR3 sequences, with about 20% seen only once. The ten largest clones take up approximately 50% of the sample.

Regarding this clonotype: No cognate antigen has been identified for it. No clone much larger than this one lies a single base away; base qualities are absent.

The V and J ends are trimmed by 5 bases and 2 bases, leaving 16 bases between them. Inclusive of the bounding cysteine and phenylalanine, the CDR3 is 16 residues long. This entry keeps only the CDR3 DNA: 48 bases, framed from base 1. Moderately to severely active disease, a Clinical Activity Score of at least 3, a NOSPECS grade of at least 4, and a duration under 3 months were present in ophthalmopathy patients. Patients with uncontrolled infections, other autoimmune diseases, pregnancy or lactation were excluded. Diagnoses were established on the basis of clinical symptoms, serum thyroxine and TRAb, thyroid ultrasound, and orbital computed tomography. PBMCs were separated from over 9 ml of fresh peripheral blood using Ficoll-Paque density gradient centrifugation. Trizol reagent was used to extract total RNA, and RNA quality was then checked on an Agilent 2100 Bioanalyzer.

Rearrangement joined TRBV12-3 or TRBV12-4 to TRBJ2-1; TRBD2 is perhaps the D gene, given 5 matching bases. The sequencing input was blood. The receptor comes from a man aged 40-55 years with Graves' ophthalmopathy. The CDR3 has the sequence CASSDSERNPYNEQFF. The DNA reads as follows: TGTGCCAGCAGTGATTCTGAGCGGAACCCCTACAATGAGCAGTTCTTC.